The 4 T cell receptor beta chains reported below all come from one sample, sequenced in a study of T-cell reconstitution after alpha-beta-depleted transplantation in children. Unique molecular identifiers featured in how the TCRbeta library was prepared. MiXCR, applied by TCRdb to the PCR reads, yields one record per CDR3 protein. The sample has 170,000 or so distinct CDR3 sequences, approximately 6.8% seen once; the top ten hold more than 2.5%. Sequenced material: PBMCs from the stem cell graft donor, taken from the stem cell graft. The source is a human donor who donated a stem cell graft to a child with Wiskott-Aldrich syndrome.

The gene calls are TRBV19 and TRBJ2-1; a possible D gene is TRBD2 (7 bases). Trimming removed 7 bases from V and 0 bases from J, with 16 bases in between. From germline, CDR1 is LNHDA and CDR2 SQIVND (reference sequence). This CDR3 spans 16 amino acids. The CDR3 spells CASKGGHSISYNEQFF. The CDR3 nucleotides read TGTGCCAGTAAGGGGGGGCACTCCATCTCCTACAATGAGCAGTTCTTC.

This chain joins TRBV12-3 or TRBV12-4 and TRBJ1-1, with D unclear. V lost 4 bases to trimming and J lost 6 bases, with 15 bases between them. The CDR3 contains 14 residues. The CDR3 DNA reads TGTGCCAGCAGTTCCAAGCGAAGGGAAGCTGAAGCTTTCTTT. This encodes CASSSKRREAEAFF.

This clonotype was detected many times. The chain has TRBV20-1 and TRBJ2-3; 7 bases fit TRBD2. Trimming at V came to 0 bases and at J to 0 bases, leaving 6 bases not matched to a gene. The CDR3 spans 16 residues. CDR1 is DFQATT, CDR2 SNEGSKA, per germline (reference sequence). The CDR3 DNA reads TGCAGTGCTAGAGATCACGGGCGGGGGAGCACAGATACGCAGTATTTT. Its protein is CSARDHGRGSTDTQYF.

This clonotype has ten or more counts. The chain uses TRBV4-1 and TRBJ1-2; TRBD1 matches at 8 bases. The junction had 14 bases not matched to a gene; V was cut back by 0 bases and J by 2 bases. CDR1 is MGHRA, CDR2 YSYEKL, per germline. The CDR3 loop spans 19 amino acids. In nucleotides, the CDR3 is TGCGCCAGCAGCCAAGATCCCCAGGGGGCTAATCGTCAAAACTATGGCTACACCTTC. It yields the protein CASSQDPQGANRQNYGYTF.